The rows below give T cell receptor beta chains drawn from one sample of a study of shared clonotypes between healthy human individuals. Libraries were prepared by immunoSEQ multiplex PCR; TCRdb keeps only in-frame clonotypes and omits some of them. The sample contains about 2.3 million clones, around 93% of which appear only once. The sequencing sample was made of naive CD4+ T cells from PBMCs. The source is a man aged 18 to 35 in good health. Some clones in this sample may be carry-over from other donors' samples. Both conserved end residues are part of each CDR3. D genes are given only for firm matches. Expanded clones are given a class, and other clones once, few, many or no size at all.

TRBJ2-7	-	TRBV7-2	-	TGTGCCAGCAGCGCAATTTACGAGCAGTACTTC	CASSAIYEQYF
TRBJ2-5	-	TRBV29-1	-	TGCAGCGCCTTACAGGGCAAAGAGACCCAGTACTTC	CSALQGKETQYF
TRBJ2-2	-	TRBV5-4	TRBD2	TGTGCCAGCAGCTTGGCCGGGGCGGGAGGCGTCACCGGGGAGCTGTTTTTT	CASSLAGAGGVTGELFF
TRBJ2-7	-	TRBV14	TRBD2	TGTGCCAGCAGCAGAGCGGGAGAGCGATCCTACGAGCAGTACTTC	CASSRAGERSYEQYF
TRBJ2-7	-	TRBV20-1	-	TGCAGTGTGAAGGGCACCTACGAGCAGTACTTC	CSVKGTYEQYF
TRBJ2-3	-	TRBV7-8	TRBD2	TGTGCCAGCAGCTTAGCGCGGGGACTAGCGGGAGGGCTAGATACGCAGTATTTT	CASSLARGLAGGLDTQYF
TRBJ2-1	-	TRBV27	-	TGTGCCAGCAGCCTCACTAAGTTAGGTGAGCAGTTCTTC	CASSLTKLGEQFF
TRBJ2-1	-	TRBV5-6	-	TGTGCCAGCAGCGGGGCGGGACGGTATTACAATGAGCAGTTCTTC	CASSGAGRYYNEQFF
TRBJ2-1	-	TRBV29-1	-	TGCAGCGTTGAAGAGACTAGGATGGGTGAGCAGTTCTTC	CSVEETRMGEQFF
TRBJ2-2	-	TRBV19	-	TGTGCCAGTAGTATAGAGAAAGCGAACACCGGGGAGCTGTTTTTT	CASSIEKANTGELFF
TRBJ1-2	-	TRBV5-1	-	TGCGCCAGCAGCTTGTTAGGAGGGGGAGGCTATGGCTACACCTTC	CASSLLGGGGYGYTF
TRBJ2-3	-	TRBV6-4	-	TGTGCCAGCAGCCCAGACAGGTTGGGAGATACGCAGTATTTT	CASSPDRLGDTQYF
TRBJ2-1	-	TRBV18	-	TGTGCCAGCTCACCAACGGGCACCAATGAGCAGTTCTTC	CASSPTGTNEQFF
TRBJ1-3	-	TRBV7-2	-	TGTGCCAGCAGCTTTCCGGGCTCTGGAAACACCATATATTTT	CASSFPGSGNTIYF
TRBJ2-7	-	TRBV9	TRBD2	TGTGCCAGCAGCGCGGCTAGCGGAAGGATCCACGAGCAGTACTTC	CASSAASGRIHEQYF
TRBJ2-7	-	TRBV28	-	TGTGCCAGCAGTCTCCGACAGATAAGCTCCTACGAGCAGTACTTC	CASSLRQISSYEQYF
TRBJ2-1	-	TRBV29-1	TRBD1	TGCAGCGTTGCAGGGGGCTGGGATGAGCAGTTCTTC	CSVAGGWDEQFF
TRBJ2-3	-	TRBV4-3	-	TGCGCCAGCAGCCCGAGAGGGCCAGATACGCAGTATTTT	CASSPRGPDTQYF
TRBJ1-2	-	TRBV18	-	TGTGCCAGCTCACAGGGCCTAGAGGATGGCTACACCTTC	CASSQGLEDGYTF
TRBJ1-1	-	TRBV6-1	-	TGTGCCAGCAGTGAAGCGGGGTCCAACACTGAAGCTTTCTTT	CASSEAGSNTEAFF
TRBJ1-5	-	TRBV7-2	TRBD1	TGTGCCAGCAGCCCAGCACCCGGACAGGCTGGACAGCCCCAGCATTTT	CASSPAPGQAGQPQHF
TRBJ2-3	-	TRBV2	TRBD1	TGTGCCAGCAGTGCACAGGGGCGCACAGATACGCAGTATTTT	CASSAQGRTDTQYF
TRBJ2-7	-	TRBV10-3	-	TGTGCCATCAGTGAGCGGGGACACGAGCAGTACTTC	CAISERGHEQYF
TRBJ2-7	-	TRBV28	TRBD2	TGTGCCAGCAGTTTGCCTAGCGGTCCCTACGAGCAGTACTTC	CASSLPSGPYEQYF
TRBJ2-7	few	TRBV6-4	-	TGTGCCAGCAGTGGGGGCGAGCAGTACTTC	CASSGGEQYF
TRBJ2-1	-	TRBV6-5	-	TGTGCCAGCAACCAGGGGCCGCGGAGGAATGAGCAGTTCTTC	CASNQGPRRNEQFF
TRBJ2-3	-	TRBV15	-	TGTGCCACCAGCAGAGATTATTCAGGGGCAGGGACAGATACGCAGTATTTT	CATSRDYSGAGTDTQYF
TRBJ2-5	-	TRBV18	-	TGTGCCAGCTCCCCAAGTTACCAAGAGACCCAGTACTTC	CASSPSYQETQYF
TRBJ2-3	-	TRBV18	-	TGTGCCAGCTCGACCGGGACCGGGGCCGCAGATACGCAGTATTTT	CASSTGTGAADTQYF
TRBJ1-2	-	TRBV30	-	TGTGCCTGGAGTGTACGCGTCGGGGATCGGTATGGCTACACCTTC	CAWSVRVGDRYGYTF
TRBJ2-1	-	TRBV14	TRBD2	TGTGCCAGCAGCCCAAGATGGCTAGCGGGAGAAAAAACCTACAATGAGCAGTTCTTC	CASSPRWLAGEKTYNEQFF
TRBJ1-2	-	TRBV7-2	-	TGTGCCAGCAGCTTTGAGGGACGGGCGAGGGGCTACACCTTC	CASSFEGRARGYTF
TRBJ2-4	-	TRBV28	-	TGTGCCAGCAGTTTGGGCAGTCTAACCCAACTAGCCAAAAACATTCAGTACTTC	CASSLGSLTQLAKNIQYF
TRBJ1-3	-	TRBV30	-	TGTGCCTGGAGCCGGACGGGAAACTCTGGAAACACCATATATTTT	CAWSRTGNSGNTIYF
TRBJ2-3	-	TRBV5-4	TRBD2	TGTGCCAGCAGCTTGGGGGGGACTAGCGGGATGGCAGATACGCAGTATTTT	CASSLGGTSGMADTQYF
TRBJ2-7	once	TRBV6-5	TRBD2	TGTGCCAGCAGTTACTCAGCGGGGGGGGTTTACGAGCAGTACTTC	CASSYSAGGVYEQYF
TRBJ2-3	once	TRBV5-1	-	TGCGCCAGCAGCGGTGATCCAGGGGCAGATACGCAGTATTTT	CASSGDPGADTQYF
TRBJ1-2	few	TRBV30	-	TGTGCCTGGAGTGTGGGGCAGGGATTCATCTATGGCTACACCTTC	CAWSVGQGFIYGYTF
TRBJ1-1	-	TRBV6-6	-	TGTGCCAGCAGAGGGGCTTTACCCCACCTCGCTTTCTTT	CASRGALPHLAFF
TRBJ1-5	-	TRBV28	-	TGTGCCAGCAGTTACGGGGGCGGGAGCAATCAGCCCCAGCATTTT	CASSYGGGSNQPQHF
TRBJ2-7	-	TRBV5-1	-	TGCGCCAGCAGCTCCCAGGGTTCCTACGAGCAGTACTTC	CASSSQGSYEQYF
TRBJ2-3	-	TRBV5-1	-	TGCGCCAGCAGCTTGGGGGGGCCGAGGACAGATACGCAGTATTTT	CASSLGGPRTDTQYF
TRBJ2-2	-	TRBV5-1	TRBD2	TGCGCCAGCGGTAGCGGGAGTAACACCGGGGAGCTGTTTTTT	CASGSGSNTGELFF
TRBJ2-7	-	TRBV14	-	TGTGCCAGCAGCCTCCGAGGGTCCTACTCCTACGAGCAGTACTTC	CASSLRGSYSYEQYF
TRBJ2-2	-	TRBV5-7	TRBD1	TGTGCCAGCAGCTGGGGACAGGAGATAAACACCGGGGAGCTGTTTTTT	CASSWGQEINTGELFF
TRBJ2-7	-	TRBV5-1	TRBD1	TGCGCCAGCAGCTTGTTTCCAGGGGGCTTTTACGAGCAGTACTTC	CASSLFPGGFYEQYF
TRBJ2-5	-	TRBV7-9	-	TGTGCCAGCAGCTTAGGGGTGGGGGGAGCTTTCGAAGAGACCCAGTACTTC	CASSLGVGGAFEETQYF
TRBJ2-7	-	TRBV6-6	TRBD1	TGTGCCAGCAGGGGACAGGGAAAAACCGGGTACGAGCAGTACTTC	CASRGQGKTGYEQYF